This T cell receptor (beta chain) was identified in a study of pediatric ulcerative colitis. Sequenced by immunoSEQ multiplex PCR; TCRdb stores in-frame clones only, minus some. Here the sample spans tens of thousands of clones, 71% being singletons. V lost 2 bases and J lost 0, with 5 bases in between. This CDR3 has 14 amino acids. Per germline, CDR1 KGHSH and CDR2 LQKENI. During colonoscopy, one to two rectal pinch biopsies were collected. The genes are TRBV18 and TRBJ1-3; D is uncertain. The sequenced sample consisted of gut tissue. The sequence was obtained from a boy aged 10-17 years with severe ulcerative colitis. CDR3 region: CASSPRLSGNTIYF. CDR3 DNA sequence: TGTGCCAGCTCACCAAGGCTCTCTGGAAACACCATATATTTT.